The clone carrying this T cell receptor (beta chain) was recorded only once. This specimen belongs to a study of blood T cell repertoires in COVID-19. The CDR3 has 16 amino acids. Trimming pared 1 base from V and 3 bases from J, leaving 13 bases between. CDR1 is LNHDA and CDR2 is SQIVND in the germline V gene (reference sequence). TCRdb's table, derived via immunoSEQ multiplex PCR, lists solely in-frame clones and lacks some. Of roughly 100,000 clones in the sample, roughly 84% were seen once. The sample consisted of peripheral blood. The receptor comes from a man aged 70-80 years with active or convalescent COVID-19. The J gene is TRBJ1-5, the V gene TRBV19; maybe TRBD1 (5 bases). The CDR3 sequence is CASSIVGGRANQPQHF. As DNA, the CDR3 is TGTGCCAGTAGTATAGTCGGGGGTAGGGCCAATCAGCCCCAGCATTTT.